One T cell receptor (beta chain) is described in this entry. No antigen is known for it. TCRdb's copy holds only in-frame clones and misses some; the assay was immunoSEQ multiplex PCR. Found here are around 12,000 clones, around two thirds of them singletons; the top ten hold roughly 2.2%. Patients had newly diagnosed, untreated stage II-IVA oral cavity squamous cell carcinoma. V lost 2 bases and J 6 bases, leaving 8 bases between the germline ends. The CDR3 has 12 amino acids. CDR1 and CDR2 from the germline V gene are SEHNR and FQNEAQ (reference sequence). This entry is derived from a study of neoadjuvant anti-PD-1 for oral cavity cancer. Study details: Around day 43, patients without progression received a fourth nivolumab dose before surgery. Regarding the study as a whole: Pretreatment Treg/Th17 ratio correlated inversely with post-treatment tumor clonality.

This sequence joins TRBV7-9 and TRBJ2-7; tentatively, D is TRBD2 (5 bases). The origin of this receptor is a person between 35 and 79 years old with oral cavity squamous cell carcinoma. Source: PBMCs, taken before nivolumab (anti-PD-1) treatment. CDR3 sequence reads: CASSLTGSEQYF. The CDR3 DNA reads TGTGCCAGCAGCTTAACGGGGTCCGAGCAGTACTTC.